The TCR beta chain under discussion was sequenced for a study of OX40 agonist ivuxolimab in advanced cancers. Sequencing was performed with immunoSEQ multiplex PCR; in TCRdb, only in-frame clones are kept and a portion is missing. The table records tens of thousands of clones, over 70% of them present only once. In germline, CDR1 is SGHVS, CDR2 FNYEAQ. V lost 4 bases and J 4 bases, leaving 8 bases between the germline ends. This CDR3 region has 12 residues. This specimen was CD4+ or CD8+ T cells sorted from blood, taken in a trial of the OX40 agonist ivuxolimab. This sequence originates from an adult with an advanced solid tumor such as melanoma, head and neck, liver or kidney cancer. J is TRBJ2-7 and V is TRBV7-6; perhaps D is TRBD1 or TRBD2 (5 bases each). The chain's CDR3 is CASSSGPYEQYF. DNA of the CDR3: TGTGCCAGCAGCTCGGGACCTTACGAGCAGTACTTC.